This entry describes one T cell receptor (beta chain). The V gene's germline CDR1 is SGHRS and CDR2 YFSETQ. The CDR3 totals 14 residues. Losses at the gene ends were 5 bases for V and 5 bases for J; bases not matched to a gene: 9. The sample is drawn from a study of T cell responses to AZD1222 COVID-19 vaccine. TCRdb's copy holds only in-frame clones and misses some; the assay was immunoSEQ multiplex PCR. The repertoire includes roughly 180,000 clones, about 91% of them detected once, and approximately 2% sits in the top ten. The V and J genes are TRBV5-1 and TRBJ2-7; 8 bases are shared with TRBD1. The sequencing used peripheral blood, collected on day 0 of AZD1222 vaccination. The receptor comes from an adult in good health. Here the CDR3 reads CASSPGGKWDEQYF. The CDR3 DNA follows: TGCGCCAGCAGTCCAGGGGGCAAGTGGGACGAGCAGTACTTC.